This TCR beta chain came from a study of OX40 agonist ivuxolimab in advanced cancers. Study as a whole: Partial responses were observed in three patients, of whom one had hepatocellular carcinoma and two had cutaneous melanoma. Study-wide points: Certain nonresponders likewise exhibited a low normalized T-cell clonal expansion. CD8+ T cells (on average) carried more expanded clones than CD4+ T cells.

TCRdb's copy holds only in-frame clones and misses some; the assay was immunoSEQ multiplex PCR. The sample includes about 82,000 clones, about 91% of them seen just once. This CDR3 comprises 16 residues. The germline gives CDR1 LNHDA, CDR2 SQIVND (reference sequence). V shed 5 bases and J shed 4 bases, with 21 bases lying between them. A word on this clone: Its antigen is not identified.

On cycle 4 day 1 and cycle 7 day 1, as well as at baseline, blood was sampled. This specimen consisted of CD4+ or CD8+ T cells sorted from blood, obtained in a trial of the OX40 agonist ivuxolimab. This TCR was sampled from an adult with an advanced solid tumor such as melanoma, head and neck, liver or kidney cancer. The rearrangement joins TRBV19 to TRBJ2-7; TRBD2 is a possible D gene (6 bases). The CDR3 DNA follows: TGTGCCAGTAGTCGCGCGACGGGAGATTCCCTATACGAGCAGTACTTC. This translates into CASSRATGDSLYEQYF.